The entry that follows covers one T cell receptor (beta chain) sequence. The target antigen is unknown. Generated by immunoSEQ multiplex PCR, the TCRdb table keeps only in-frame clones and is missing some. The sample has approximately 99,000 clones, 70% to 90% seen once; the top ten hold roughly 4.6%. The data originate from a study of radiotherapy plus CTLA-4 blockade in lung cancer. Overall study: Objective response was observed in about 19% of patients, and disease control in 31%.

CDR3 size: 14 residues. CDR1 is SGHRS, CDR2 YFSETQ, per germline. Chemo-refractory metastatic non-small-cell lung cancer patients received focal radiation with ipilimumab CTLA-4 blockade. Study-wide results and limits: According to reports, early shifts in blood T cell clones, alongside interferon-beta, forecast response most accurately. Clones derived from tumor TCRs expanded in blood after radiotherapy plus ipilimumab.

The TCR was taken from a human donor with non-small cell lung cancer that progressed on radiotherapy plus ipilimumab. Sequences were derived from peripheral blood, sampled from a patient treated with radiotherapy plus ipilimumab. The chain is built from TRBV5-1 and TRBJ2-5, with unresolved D. The end of the DNA aligns better with TRBJ2-7, so the J call may be wrong. The CDR3 nucleotides are TGCGCCAGCAGTAAGACGGCCGGTTCGGACGAGCAGTACTTC. Encoded protein: CASSKTAGSDEQYF.